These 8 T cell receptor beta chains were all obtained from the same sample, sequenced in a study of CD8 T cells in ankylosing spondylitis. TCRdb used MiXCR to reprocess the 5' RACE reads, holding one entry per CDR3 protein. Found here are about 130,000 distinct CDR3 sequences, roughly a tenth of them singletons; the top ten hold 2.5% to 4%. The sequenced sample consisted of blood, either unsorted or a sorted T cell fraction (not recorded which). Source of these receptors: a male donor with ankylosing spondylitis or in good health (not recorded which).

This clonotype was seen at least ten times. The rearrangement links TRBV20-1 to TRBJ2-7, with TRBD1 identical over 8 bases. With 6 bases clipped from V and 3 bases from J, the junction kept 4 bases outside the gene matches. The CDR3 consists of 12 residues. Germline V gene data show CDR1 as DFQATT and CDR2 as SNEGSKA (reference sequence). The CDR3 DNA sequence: TGCAGTGCCATAGGGACAGGCTACGAGCAGTACTTC. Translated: CSAIGTGYEQYF.

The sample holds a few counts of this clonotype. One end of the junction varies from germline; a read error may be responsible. The CDR3 DNA follows: TGTGCTAGCAGCCACTCGGGGGGAACCGGGGAGCTGTTTTTT. This encodes CASSHSGGTGELFF. This rearrangement joins TRBV7-7 to TRBJ2-2, with TRBD2 matching over 7 bases. CDR1 SSHAT and CDR2 FNYEAQ come from the germline V gene (reference sequence). The CDR3 spans 14 residues.

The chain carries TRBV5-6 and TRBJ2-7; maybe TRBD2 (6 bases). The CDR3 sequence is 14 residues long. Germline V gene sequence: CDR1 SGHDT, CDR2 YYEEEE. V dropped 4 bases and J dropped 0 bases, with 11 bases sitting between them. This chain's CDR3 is CASSSAGSSYEQYF. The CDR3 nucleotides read TGTGCCAGCAGCAGTGCCGGGAGCTCCTACGAGCAGTACTTC. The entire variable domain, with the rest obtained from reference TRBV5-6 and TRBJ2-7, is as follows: DAGVTQSPTHLIKTRGQQVTLRCSPKSGHDTVSWYQQALGQGPQFIFQYYEEEERQRGNFPDRFSGHQFPNYSSELNVNALLLGDSALYLCASSSAGSSYEQYFGPGTRLTVT.

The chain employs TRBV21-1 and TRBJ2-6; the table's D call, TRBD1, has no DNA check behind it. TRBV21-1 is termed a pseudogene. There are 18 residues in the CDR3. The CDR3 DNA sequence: TGTGCCAGCAGCAAACCCCGGGACAGGGCGTTGGGGGCCAACGTCCTGACTTTC. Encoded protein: CASSKPRDRALGANVLTF.

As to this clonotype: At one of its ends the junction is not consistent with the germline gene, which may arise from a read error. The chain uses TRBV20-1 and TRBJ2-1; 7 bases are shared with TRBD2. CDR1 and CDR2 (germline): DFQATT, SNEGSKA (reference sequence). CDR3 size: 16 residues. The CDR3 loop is CCARDRGREYYNEQFF. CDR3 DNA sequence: TGCTGTGCTAGAGATCGAGGGCGGGAGTACTACAATGAGCAGTTCTTC.

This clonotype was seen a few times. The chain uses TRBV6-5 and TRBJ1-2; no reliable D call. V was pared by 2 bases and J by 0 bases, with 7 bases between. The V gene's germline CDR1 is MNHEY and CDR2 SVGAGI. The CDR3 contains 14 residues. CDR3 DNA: TGTGCCAGCAGTTACGACCGATCTAACTATGGCTACACCTTC. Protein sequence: CASSYDRSNYGYTF.

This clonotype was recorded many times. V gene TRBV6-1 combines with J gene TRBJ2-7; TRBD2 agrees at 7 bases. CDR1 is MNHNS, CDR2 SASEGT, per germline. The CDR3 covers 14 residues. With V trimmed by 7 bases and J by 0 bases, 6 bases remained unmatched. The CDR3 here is CASTGDYRSYEQYF. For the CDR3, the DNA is TGTGCCAGCACCGGGGACTACCGCTCCTACGAGCAGTACTTC.

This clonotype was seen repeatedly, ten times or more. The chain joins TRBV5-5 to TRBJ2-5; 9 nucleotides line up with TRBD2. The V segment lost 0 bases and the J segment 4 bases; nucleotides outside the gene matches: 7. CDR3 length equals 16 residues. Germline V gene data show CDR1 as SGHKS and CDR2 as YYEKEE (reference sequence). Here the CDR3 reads CASSLATSGLIETQYF. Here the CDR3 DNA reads TGTGCCAGCAGCTTGGCTACTAGCGGGCTTATAGAGACCCAGTACTTC.